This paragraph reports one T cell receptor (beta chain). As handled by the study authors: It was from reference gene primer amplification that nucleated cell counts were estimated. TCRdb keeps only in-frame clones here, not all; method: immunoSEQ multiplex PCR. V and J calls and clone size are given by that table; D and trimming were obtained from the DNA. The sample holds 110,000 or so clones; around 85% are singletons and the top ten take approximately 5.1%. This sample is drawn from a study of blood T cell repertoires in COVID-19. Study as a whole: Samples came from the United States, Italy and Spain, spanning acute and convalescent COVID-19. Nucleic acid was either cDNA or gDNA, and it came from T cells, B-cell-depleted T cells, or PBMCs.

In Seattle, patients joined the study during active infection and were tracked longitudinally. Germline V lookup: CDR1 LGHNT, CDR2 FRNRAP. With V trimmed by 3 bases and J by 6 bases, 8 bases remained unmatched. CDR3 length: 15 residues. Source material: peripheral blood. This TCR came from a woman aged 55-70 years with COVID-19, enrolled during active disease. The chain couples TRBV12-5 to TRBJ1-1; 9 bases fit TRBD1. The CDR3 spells CASGFRTGVYAEAFF. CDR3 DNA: TGTGCTAGTGGTTTCCGGACAGGGGTCTACGCTGAAGCTTTCTTT.